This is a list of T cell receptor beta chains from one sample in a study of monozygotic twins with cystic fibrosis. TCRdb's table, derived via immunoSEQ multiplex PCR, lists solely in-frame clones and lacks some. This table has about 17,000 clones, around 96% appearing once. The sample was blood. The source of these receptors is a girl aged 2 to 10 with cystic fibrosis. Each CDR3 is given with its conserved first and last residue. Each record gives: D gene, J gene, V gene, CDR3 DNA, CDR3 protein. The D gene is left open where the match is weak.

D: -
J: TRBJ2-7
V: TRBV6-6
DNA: TGTGCCAGCAGTTATACTAGTAACTACGAGCAGTACTTC
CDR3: CASSYTSNYEQYF

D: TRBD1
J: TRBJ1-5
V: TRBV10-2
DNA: TGCGCCAGCGGGGACAGGGGCAATCAGCCCCAGCATTTT
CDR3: CASGDRGNQPQHF

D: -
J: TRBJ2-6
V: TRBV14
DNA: TGTGCCAGCAGTCGGACTTTTATGTTCTCTGGGGCCAACGTCCTGACTTTC
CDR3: CASSRTFMFSGANVLTF

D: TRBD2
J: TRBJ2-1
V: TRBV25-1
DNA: TGTGCCAGCAGTGAGCTTAGCGGGGGGGTTAATGAGCAGTTCTTC
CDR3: CASSELSGGVNEQFF

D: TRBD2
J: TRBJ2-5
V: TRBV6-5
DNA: TGTGCCAGCAGTTATCTAGCGGGGGGCCGACAAGAGACCCAGTACTTC
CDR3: CASSYLAGGRQETQYF

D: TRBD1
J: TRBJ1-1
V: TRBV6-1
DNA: TGTGCCAGCGGACAGGGTTTAGGTTGGGTCACTGAAGCTTTCTTT
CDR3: CASGQGLGWVTEAFF

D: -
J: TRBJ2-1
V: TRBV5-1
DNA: TGCGCCAGCAGCTTGAGTAGCGGAAATTCCTACAATGAGCAGTTCTTC
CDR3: CASSLSSGNSYNEQFF

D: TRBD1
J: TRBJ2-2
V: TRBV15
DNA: TGTGCCACCAGCAGAGCCAGACAGGGTTGGCGGGAGCTGTTTTTT
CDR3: CATSRARQGWRELFF

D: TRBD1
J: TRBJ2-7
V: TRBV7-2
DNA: TGTGCCAGCAGCTTACCACAGGGGTTGGAGTACGAGCAGTACTTC
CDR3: CASSLPQGLEYEQYF

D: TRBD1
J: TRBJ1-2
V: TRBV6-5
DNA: TGTGCCAGCAGTTACATAGGGGGCGCCGGGTATGGCTACACCTTC
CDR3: CASSYIGGAGYGYTF

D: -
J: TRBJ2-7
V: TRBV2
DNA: TGTGCCAGTCACCCTCGTACCTACGAGCAGTACTTC
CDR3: CASHPRTYEQYF

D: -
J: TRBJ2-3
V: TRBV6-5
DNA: TGTGCCAGCGGTGGAACAGGGTTTAGCACAGATACGCAGTATTTT
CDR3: CASGGTGFSTDTQYF

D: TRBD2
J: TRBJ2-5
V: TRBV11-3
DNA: TGTGCCAGCAGCTTAGAGGGACTAGTCCCCCTTGAGTACTTC
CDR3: CASSLEGLVPLEYF

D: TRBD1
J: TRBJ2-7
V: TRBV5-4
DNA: TGTGCCAGCAGCTCGGACAGGGATACCTACGAGCAGTACTTC
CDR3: CASSSDRDTYEQYF

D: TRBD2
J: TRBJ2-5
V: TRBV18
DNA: TGTGCCAGCTCACCATCAGCAGCGGGGGGCAACCCAGGGGCCCAGTACTTC
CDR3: CASSPSAAGGNPGAQYF

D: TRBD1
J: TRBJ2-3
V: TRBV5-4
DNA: TGTGCCAGCAGCGCGACAGGGCGGGGCACAGATACGCAGTATTTT
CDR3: CASSATGRGTDTQYF